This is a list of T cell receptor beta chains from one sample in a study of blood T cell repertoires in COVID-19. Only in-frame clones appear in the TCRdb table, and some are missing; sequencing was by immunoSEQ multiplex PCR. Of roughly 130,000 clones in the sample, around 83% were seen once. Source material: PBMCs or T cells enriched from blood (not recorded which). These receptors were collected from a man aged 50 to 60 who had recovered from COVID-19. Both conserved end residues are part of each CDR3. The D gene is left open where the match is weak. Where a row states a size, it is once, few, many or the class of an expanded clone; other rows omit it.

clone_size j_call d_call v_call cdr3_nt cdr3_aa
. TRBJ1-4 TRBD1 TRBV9 TGTGCCAGCAGCGAGGGGACAGGGGTGGGCGAAAAACTGTTTTTT CASSEGTGVGEKLFF
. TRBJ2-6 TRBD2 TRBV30 TGTGCCTGGAGTGGCACCACTAGCGGGGGGGGGCCTGGGGCCAACGTCCTGACTTTC CAWSGTTSGGGPGANVLTF
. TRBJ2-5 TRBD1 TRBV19 TGTGCCAGTAGTCCGGGACAGGGGGCGCGGTGGGAGACCCAGTACTTC CASSPGQGARWETQYF
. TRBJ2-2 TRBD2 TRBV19 TGTGCCAGTAGTTTCGGGACTAGCGGGGGAGGGACCGGGGAGCTGTTTTTT CASSFGTSGGGTGELFF
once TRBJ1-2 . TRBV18 TGTGCCAGCTCACCACGACAGGAGATCTATGGCTACACCTTC CASSPRQEIYGYTF
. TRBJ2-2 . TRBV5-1 TGCGCCAGCAGCTCGAGTTTGAACACCGGGGAGCTGTTTTTT CASSSSLNTGELFF
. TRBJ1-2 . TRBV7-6 TGTGCCAGCAGTCCAGGGGAAGACACCCCGTACTATGGCTACACCTTC CASSPGEDTPYYGYTF
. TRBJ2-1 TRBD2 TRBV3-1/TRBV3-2 TGTGCCAGCAGCCAAGAACGGCTAGCGGGGTCCTACAATGAGCAGTTCTTC CASSQERLAGSYNEQFF
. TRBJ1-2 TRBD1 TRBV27 TGTGCCAGCAGGATGTCCTCGGGACAGAGGAACTATGGCTACACCTTC CASRMSSGQRNYGYTF
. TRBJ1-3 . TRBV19 TGTGCCAGTAGATGGGGCGGGGGGAAACTCCGCTCTGGAAACACCATATATTTT CASRWGGGKLRSGNTIYF
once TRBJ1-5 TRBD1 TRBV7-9 TGTGCCAGCAGTTTGACAGGGGGTAATCAGCCCCAGCATTTT CASSLTGGNQPQHF
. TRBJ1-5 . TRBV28 TGTGCCATCTCGATGGGGGGGTCAGGGCAGCCCCAGCATTTT CAISMGGSGQPQHF
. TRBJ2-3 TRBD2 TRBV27 TGTGCCAGCAGTCGGCCGGGAGGGTTAAAAACAGATACGCAGTATTTT CASSRPGGLKTDTQYF
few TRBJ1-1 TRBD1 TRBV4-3 TGCGCCAGCAGCCATAGACAGGGGGCGAACACTGAAGCTTTCTTT CASSHRQGANTEAFF
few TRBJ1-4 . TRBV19 TGTGCCACCGATGGCCAGGGGAGGGTCGAAAAACTGTTTTTT CATDGQGRVEKLFF
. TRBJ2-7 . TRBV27 TGTGCCAGCAGTTTCGGAACAGGGACTAACGAGCAGTACTTC CASSFGTGTNEQYF
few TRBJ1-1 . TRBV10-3 TGTGCCATCAGTGGGACACAGGTGGGCACTGAAGCTTTCTTT CAISGTQVGTEAFF
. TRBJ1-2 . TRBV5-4 TGTGCCAGCAGCTTGACAAATAACTATGGCTACACCTTC CASSLTNNYGYTF
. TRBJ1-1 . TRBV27 TGTGCCAGCAGTTTTATCAGGGGTGGTGAAGCTTTCTTT CASSFIRGGEAFF
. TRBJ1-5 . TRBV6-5 TGTGCCAGCCAAAGACAGTTTAATCAGCCCCAGCATTTT CASQRQFNQPQHF
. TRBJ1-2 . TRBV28 TGTGCCAGCAGACCGGCTGACTTCACCCCCTATGGCTACACCTTC CASRPADFTPYGYTF
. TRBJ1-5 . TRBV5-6 TGTGCCAGCAGTTGGGGCCACAATCAGCCCCAGCATTTT CASSWGHNQPQHF
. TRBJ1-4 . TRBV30 TGTGCCTGGAACCCGACGGGAAGTGGTGAAAAACTGTTTTTT CAWNPTGSGEKLFF
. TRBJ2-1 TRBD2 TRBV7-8 TGTGCCAGCAGCTTAGTGAGGCGGGGGGGCCTAAGGAGGAATGAGCAGTTCTTC CASSLVRRGGLRRNEQFF
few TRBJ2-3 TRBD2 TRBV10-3 TGTGCCATCAGTGACTTAGCGGGGGGTACAGATACGCAGTATTTT CAISDLAGGTDTQYF
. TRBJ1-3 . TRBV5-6 TGTGCCAGCAGCTTGGGCGGGCCGGGGACTGGAAACACCATATATTTT CASSLGGPGTGNTIYF